Presented here are 31 T cell receptor beta chains from one specimen sequenced in a study of monozygotic twins with inflammatory bowel disease. From the 5' RACE reads, TCRdb lists one entry per CDR3 protein and no DNA. With 150,000 or so distinct CDR3 sequences in the sample, the ten largest clones hold 0.95% to 1.5%. The sequencing input was blood. These receptors originate from a human donor with ulcerative colitis or Crohn's disease, or a healthy co-twin of an affected twin (not recorded which).

The V call is TRBV2, the J call TRBJ2-1. This CDR3 comprises 11 residues. Germline CDR1 SNHLY, CDR2 FYNNEI. CDR3 sequence reads: CASSERLKQFF.

The chain has TRBV11-2 and TRBJ1-4. This CDR3 comprises 14 residues. Germline CDR1 reads SGHAT; CDR2 reads FQNNGV. CDR3 loop: CASSLEPTNEKLFF.

The chain links TRBV7-9 to TRBJ1-1. Germline lookup yields CDR1 SEHNR and CDR2 FQNEAQ (reference sequence). The CDR3 contains 17 residues. CDR3 region: CASSRGLIAGGESEAFF.

The gene calls are TRBV11-2 and TRBJ1-3. The CDR3 extends over 14 amino acids. CDR1 is SGHAT, CDR2 FQNNGV, per germline. This CDR3 is CASSFLGLGNTIYF.

The chain's CDR3 is CATSETSGSMIHPTDTQYF. The V and J genes are TRBV24-1 and TRBJ2-3; TCRdb reports TRBD2, a call that lacks DNA to check it against. In germline, CDR1 is KGHDR, CDR2 SFDVKD. The CDR3 covers 19 residues.

The chain has TRBV7-9 and TRBJ2-2; TCRdb's D gene call, TRBD2, goes unchecked for lack of DNA. The CDR3 contains 16 residues. Germline CDR1 is SEHNR and CDR2 is FQNEAQ (reference sequence). The CDR3 here is CASILREGPNTGELFF. The full variable domain, with the rest looked up from reference TRBV7-9 and TRBJ2-2, is DTGVSQNPRHKITKRGQNVTFRCDPISEHNRLYWYRQTLGQGPEFLTYFQNEAQLEKSRLLSDRFSAERPKGSFSTLEIQRTEQGDSAMYLCASILREGPNTGELFFGEGSRLTVL.

The V and J genes are TRBV25-1 and TRBJ2-5; no DNA is available, so the TRBD1 call from TCRdb remains unchecked. The CDR3 is 13 amino acids. Germline V gene lookup returns CDR1 MGHDK and CDR2 SYGVNS. The CDR3 reads CASRRTGAQTQYF.

The chain recombines TRBV10-2 with TRBJ1-5; TCRdb's D call, TRBD1, is unchecked because there is no DNA. Per germline, CDR1 WSHSY and CDR2 SAAADI. The CDR3 totals 14 residues. CDR3: CASDDLGGGQPQHF.

This chain joins TRBV5-5 and TRBJ2-7. The germline V gene encodes CDR1 SGHKS and CDR2 YYEKEE (reference sequence). CDR3 size: 13 residues. CDR3 protein: CASSFLAGYEQYF. Full variable domain (rest looked up from reference TRBV5-5 and TRBJ2-7): DAGVTQSPTHLIKTRGQQVTLRCSPISGHKSVSWYQQVLGQGPQFIFQYYEKEERGRGNFPDRFSARQFPNYSSELNVNALLLGDSALYLCASSFLAGYEQYFGPGTRLTVT.

The rearrangement links TRBV3-1 to TRBJ2-3. The V gene's germline CDR1 is LGHDT and CDR2 YNNKEL (reference sequence). This CDR3 has 13 amino acids. The CDR3 protein is CASSPRSSETQCF.

The genes are TRBV19 and TRBJ2-1; the TCRdb call, TRBD2, lacks DNA for checking. Germline V CDR1 and CDR2: LNHDA, SQIVND (reference sequence). This CDR3 contains 15 residues. CDR3 loop: CASSIGDSGRNEQFF.

Here the CDR3 reads CASSPGTSYNSPLHF. V gene TRBV18 combines with J gene TRBJ1-6; TCRdb returns TRBD1, unconfirmable since there is no DNA. Germline CDR1 KGHSH, CDR2 LQKENI. The CDR3 is made up of 15 amino acids.

The chain recombines TRBV18 with TRBJ1-5; TCRdb calls TRBD1, which cannot be checked without DNA. The germline gives CDR1 KGHSH, CDR2 LQKENI. The CDR3 loop spans 14 amino acids. This CDR3 reads CASSGDSSNQPQHF.

V usage is TRBV25-1 and J usage is TRBJ2-1; TCRdb designates TRBD2, a call that cannot be tested without DNA. The germline CDR1 and CDR2 sequences are MGHDK and SYGVNS. This CDR3 comprises 15 residues. The CDR3 spells CASSLGREGNNEQFF.

The genes are TRBV7-3 and TRBJ2-1; TCRdb's assignment of TRBD2 cannot be checked, as there is no DNA. The CDR3 spans 16 residues. Germline CDR1 reads SGHTA; CDR2 reads FQGTGA. The chain's CDR3 is CASSVSLAGGHNEQFF.

The chain combines TRBV27 with TRBJ1-5; TCRdb picks TRBD1, but there is no DNA to check that call. This CDR3 has 15 amino acids. Germline CDR1 is MNHEY and CDR2 is SMNVEV (reference sequence). This CDR3 is CASSAGTGWDQPQHF.

The chain joins TRBV6-5 to TRBJ2-1; checking the TCRdb D call of TRBD2 is not possible without DNA. Germline V gene data show CDR1 as MNHEY and CDR2 as SVGAGI. The CDR3 contains 16 residues. CDR3: CASSYSPGLPYNEQFF.

The V gene is TRBV6-5, the J gene TRBJ2-3. This CDR3 contains 15 residues. The germline V gene has CDR1 MNHEY and CDR2 SVGAGI. The CDR3 loop reads CASSYLVTTADTQYF.

The chain combines TRBV7-3 with TRBJ2-1; TCRdb selects TRBD2, and the lack of DNA leaves this call unchecked. This CDR3 has 13 amino acids. Germline assignment: CDR1 SGHTA and CDR2 FQGTGA. The chain's CDR3 is CASRAGGSNEQFF.

The chain uses TRBV30 and TRBJ1-3. CDR1 is GTSNPN and CDR2 is SVGIG in the germline V gene (reference sequence). This CDR3 spans 15 amino acids. The CDR3 here is CAWSVHRTSGNTIYF.

The chain combines TRBV5-5 with TRBJ1-2. The CDR3 is 14 residues long. Looked up from germline, CDR1 is SGHKS and CDR2 is YYEKEE (reference sequence). The CDR3 spells CASSFREGQYGYTF.

The gene calls are TRBV7-9 and TRBJ1-5; TCRdb names TRBD1, which stays unverified in the absence of DNA. Germline V CDR1 and CDR2: SEHNR, FQNEAQ (reference sequence). The CDR3 sequence is 15 residues long. This CDR3 is CASSSGTVIDQPQHF.

This clonotype is medium-sized (0.01 to 0.1%) by frequency. The V gene is TRBV29-1, the J gene TRBJ2-1; TCRdb reports TRBD2, a call that lacks DNA to check it against. The CDR3 sequence is 12 residues long. Germline CDR1 and CDR2: SQVTM and ANQGSEA. The chain's CDR3 is CSGGLAYNEQFF.

This chain uses TRBV7-9 with TRBJ2-3; TCRdb outputs TRBD2, but without DNA this stays unchecked. Germline lookup yields CDR1 SEHNR and CDR2 FQNEAQ (reference sequence). The CDR3 covers 16 residues. This CDR3 reads CASTPGVGGPTDTQYF.

V and J are TRBV7-3 and TRBJ2-1. Germline CDR1 and CDR2: SGHTA and FQGTGA. The CDR3 length is 13 residues. The CDR3: CASSQSSYNEQFF.

This rearrangement joins TRBV5-1 to TRBJ2-7; TCRdb designates TRBD1, a call that cannot be tested without DNA. Germline assignment: CDR1 SGHRS and CDR2 YFSETQ. The CDR3 loop spans 15 amino acids. The CDR3 loop is CASSLGSGMTYEQYF.

The chain is built from TRBV3-1 and TRBJ2-2. Germline loops: CDR1 LGHDT, CDR2 YNNKEL (reference sequence). This CDR3 is 15 amino acids long. CDR3 amino acids: CASSQVRAGGGELFF. The full variable domain, its missing parts supplied by reference TRBV3-1 and TRBJ2-2, is DTAVSQTPKYLVTQMGNDKSIKCEQNLGHDTMYWYKQDSKKFLKIMFSYNNKELIINETVPNRFSPKSPDKAHLNLHINSLELGDSAVYFCASSQVRAGGGELFFGEGSRLTVL.

This chain links TRBV7-8 with TRBJ2-1; the TCRdb D gene call, TRBD1, has no DNA to confirm it. The germline V gene has CDR1 SGHVS and CDR2 FQNEAQ. The CDR3 length is 18 residues. The CDR3 spells CASSLASQGLRSYNEQFF. The whole variable domain, filled in from reference TRBV7-8 and TRBJ2-1, reads GAGVSQSPRYKVAKRGQDVALRCDPISGHVSLFWYQQALGQGPEFLTYFQNEAQLDKSGLPSDRFFAERPEGSVSTLKIQRTQQEDSAVYLCASSLASQGLRSYNEQFFGPGTRLTVL.

The chain carries TRBV20-1 and TRBJ2-1; TCRdb outputs TRBD2, but without DNA this stays unchecked. CDR1 and CDR2 from the germline V gene are DFQATT and SNEGSKA (reference sequence). The CDR3 sequence is 15 residues long. The CDR3 protein is CSAMGLAGLYNEQFF.

The J gene is TRBJ2-3, the V gene TRBV23-1; lacking DNA, the TRBD2 call made by TCRdb goes unchecked. TRBV23-1 is known as an ORF, though its function is uncertain. This CDR3 contains 15 residues. The CDR3 region is CAKNSPEREADTQYF.

The gene calls are TRBV10-3 and TRBJ1-5; TCRdb selects TRBD1, and the lack of DNA leaves this call unchecked. Germline V gives CDR1 ENHRY, CDR2 SYGVKD. This CDR3 spans 15 amino acids. The CDR3 sequence is CAISELQGGNQPQHF.